This entry is about one TCR beta chain. The antigen this receptor binds is unknown. Within one base of it there is no much larger clone, and no base qualities were kept. The data belong to a study of blood T cell repertoires in COVID-19 (dated by TCRdb to about 2020). About the study as a whole: The collaborator samples originated in the United States, Italy and Spain and spanned the acute and convalescent phases of COVID-19. The samples were drawn from the first 160 participants of the ongoing ImmuneRACE study and from over a thousand subjects provided by 6 global collaborators. A de-identified subject ID, COVID-19 status, age in years and sex were almost always included in the sample metadata. The material from the prospective study consisted of cDNA or gDNA derived from T cells, B-cell-depleted T cells, or PBMCs. Where available, HLA class I and class II types were obtained from metadata supplied by the sample provider rather than from assay-based typing. The repertoires were released in a freely available public database intended as a resource for research on the immune response to SARS-CoV-2. The dataset comprised deeply sampled blood TCRbeta repertoires from subjects exposed to, actively infected with, or recovered from COVID-19. What the authors observed across the whole study: The quantity of clinical and demographic metadata differed by source and by participant and was supplied without curation.

Collaborating institutions collected whole blood in K2EDTA tubes following their own protocols. For TCRbeta analysis, collaborator samples were shipped as frozen whole blood, as isolated PBMCs, or as DNA extracted from either sample type. The immunoSEQ Assay, a bias-controlled multiplex PCR, was used to amplify TCRbeta CDR3 regions from genomic DNA. Per the authors' processing: Nucleated cell counts per sample were estimated from amplification of reference gene primers within the assay. To quantify the absolute abundance of each unique TCRbeta CDR3 rearrangement, sequence reads were collapsed and filtered. For each sample, productive Simpson clonality was calculated by taking the square root of Simpson's diversity index across productive rearrangements. The clones in this table, taken by TCRdb from immuneACCESS, are in-frame only. Not every clone is retained; where verified, under half of the shortfall comes from an unresolved V gene, and the cause of the rest is unknown. The V and J calls and clone size come from that table; D and trimming were worked out from the DNA. Recorded for this sample are 120,000 to 150,000 clones; about 80% of them occurred a single time. 5% to 7.5% of the sample is held by the ten biggest clonotypes.

Spanning cysteine to phenylalanine, the CDR3 consists of 15 amino acids. The sequence is cut down to CDR3 DNA, 45 bases in frame from base 1. From the germline V gene, CDR1 is LGHNA and CDR2 is YNFKEQ. V drops 1 base and J drops 0 bases, leaving 9 bases in between. The chain couples TRBV4-2 to TRBJ1-1, with the D gene not clear enough to name. This sequence originates from a human donor in a cohort sampled during active COVID-19. What was sequenced was peripheral blood. CDR3 reads: CASSQVGDMNTEAFF. The sequence in DNA is TGTGCCAGCAGCCAAGTGGGAGACATGAACACTGAAGCTTTCTTT.